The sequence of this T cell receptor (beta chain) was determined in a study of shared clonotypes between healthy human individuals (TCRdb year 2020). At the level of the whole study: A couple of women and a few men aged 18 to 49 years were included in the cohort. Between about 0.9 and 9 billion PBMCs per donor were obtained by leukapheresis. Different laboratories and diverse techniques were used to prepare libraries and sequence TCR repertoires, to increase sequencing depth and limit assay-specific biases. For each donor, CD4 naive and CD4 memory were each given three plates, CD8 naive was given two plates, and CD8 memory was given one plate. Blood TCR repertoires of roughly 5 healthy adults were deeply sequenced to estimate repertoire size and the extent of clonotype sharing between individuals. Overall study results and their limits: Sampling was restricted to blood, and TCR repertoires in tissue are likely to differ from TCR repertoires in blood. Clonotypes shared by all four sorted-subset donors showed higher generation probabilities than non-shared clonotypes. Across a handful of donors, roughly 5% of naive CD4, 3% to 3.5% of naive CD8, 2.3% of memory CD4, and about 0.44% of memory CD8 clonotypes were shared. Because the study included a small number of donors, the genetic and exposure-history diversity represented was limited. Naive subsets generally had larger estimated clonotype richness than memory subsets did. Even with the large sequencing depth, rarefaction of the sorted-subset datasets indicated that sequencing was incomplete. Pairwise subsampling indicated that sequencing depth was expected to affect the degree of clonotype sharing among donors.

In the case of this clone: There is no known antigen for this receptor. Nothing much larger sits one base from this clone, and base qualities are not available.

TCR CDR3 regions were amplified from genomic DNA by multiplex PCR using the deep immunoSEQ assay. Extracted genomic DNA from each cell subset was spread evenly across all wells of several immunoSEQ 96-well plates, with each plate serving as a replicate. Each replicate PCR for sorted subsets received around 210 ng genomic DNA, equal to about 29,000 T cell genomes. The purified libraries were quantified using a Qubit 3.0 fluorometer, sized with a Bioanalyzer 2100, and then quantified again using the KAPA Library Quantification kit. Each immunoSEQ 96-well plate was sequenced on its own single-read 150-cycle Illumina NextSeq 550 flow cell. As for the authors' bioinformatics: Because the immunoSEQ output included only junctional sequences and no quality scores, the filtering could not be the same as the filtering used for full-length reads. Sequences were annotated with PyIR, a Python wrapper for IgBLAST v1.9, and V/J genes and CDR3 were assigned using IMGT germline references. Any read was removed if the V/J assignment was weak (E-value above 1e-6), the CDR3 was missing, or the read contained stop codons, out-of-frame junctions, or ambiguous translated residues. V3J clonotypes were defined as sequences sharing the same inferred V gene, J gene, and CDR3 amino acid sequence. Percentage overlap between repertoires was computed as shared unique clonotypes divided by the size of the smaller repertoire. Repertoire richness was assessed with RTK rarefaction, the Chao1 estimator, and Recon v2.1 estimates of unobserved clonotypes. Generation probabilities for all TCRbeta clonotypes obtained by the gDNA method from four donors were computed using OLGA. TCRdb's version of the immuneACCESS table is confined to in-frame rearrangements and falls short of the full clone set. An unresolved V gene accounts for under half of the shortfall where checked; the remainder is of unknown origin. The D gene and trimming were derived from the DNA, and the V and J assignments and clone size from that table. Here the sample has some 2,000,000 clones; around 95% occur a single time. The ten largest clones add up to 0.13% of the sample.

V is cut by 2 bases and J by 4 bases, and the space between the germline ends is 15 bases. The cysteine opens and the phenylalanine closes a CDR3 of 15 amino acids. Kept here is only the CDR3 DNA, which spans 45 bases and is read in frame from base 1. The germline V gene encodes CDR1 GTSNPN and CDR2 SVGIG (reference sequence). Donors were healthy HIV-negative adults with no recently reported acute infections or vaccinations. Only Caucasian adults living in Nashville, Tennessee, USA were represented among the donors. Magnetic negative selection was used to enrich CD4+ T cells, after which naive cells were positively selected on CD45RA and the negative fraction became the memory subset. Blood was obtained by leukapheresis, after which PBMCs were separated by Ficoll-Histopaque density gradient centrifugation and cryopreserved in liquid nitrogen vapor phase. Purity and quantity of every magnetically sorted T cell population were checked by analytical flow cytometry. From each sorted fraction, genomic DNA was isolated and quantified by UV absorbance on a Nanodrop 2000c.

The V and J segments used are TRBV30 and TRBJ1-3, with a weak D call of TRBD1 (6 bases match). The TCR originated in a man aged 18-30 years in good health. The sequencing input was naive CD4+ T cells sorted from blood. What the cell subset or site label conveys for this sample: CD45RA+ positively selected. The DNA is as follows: TGTGCCTGGAGTCCTACTCAGGGGTACGGAAACACCATATATTTT. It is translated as CAWSPTQGYGNTIYF.